The T cell receptor (beta chain) under discussion was sequenced for a study of cytomegalovirus exposure and HLA in healthy donors. Findings of the study overall: A few CMV-associated chains were confirmed in vitro to be specific for CMV antigens. A later analysis found first-cohort TCR clusters tended to co-occur in the approximately 110 validation repertoires. Cytomegalovirus-associated status was assigned to approximately 160 TCR beta chains.

This CDR3 has 11 residues. V dropped 0 bases and J dropped 13 bases, with 7 bases sitting between them. Germline-derived CDR1 and CDR2 are MGHRA and YSYEKL. In the case of this clone: Its antigen is not identified.

Here immunoSEQ multiplex PCR was the method, and the copy in TCRdb shows in-frame clones only, minus some. Of about 130,000 clones listed, approximately 82% are singletons. The approximately 120-subject validation cohort, separate from the roughly 670-subject first cohort, included the donors. Specimen: PBMCs. This clonotype originated in a man aged 30-40 years in good health and CMV-seropositive. The chain joins TRBV4-1 to TRBJ2-1; D gene unclear. CDR3 loop: CASSQDRVQFF. CDR3 bases: TGCGCCAGCAGCCAAGACCGGGTTCAGTTCTTC.